This entry describes one T cell receptor (beta chain). Its specificity is unknown. Germline assignment: CDR1 LNHDA and CDR2 SQIVND (reference sequence). V dropped 3 bases and J dropped 1 base, with 6 bases sitting between them. This CDR3 has 14 residues. The data originate from a study of high-grade serous ovarian cancer treatment subgroups. Overall study context: Each sample yielded on average approximately 7,500 unique TCR beta rearrangements from approximately 15,000 reads. Study-wide results and limits: Without spatial data, bulk sequencing limits insight into HGSC tumor diversity. Same-patient tumor repertoires overlapped at about 0.095 to 0.8; different patients barely overlapped. CDR1 and CDR2 were left unanalyzed; analyses focused on CDR3.

Tumor tissue was taken before any definitive surgery or chemotherapy was given. Assay: immunoSEQ multiplex PCR; the TCRdb copy retains only in-frame clones and omits some. The repertoire holds 10,000 to 12,000 clones, with roughly 70% as singletons. The source material was tumor tissue. The chain joins TRBV19 to TRBJ2-2, with TRBD1 as a possible D gene (5 bases). This receptor was taken from a human donor with high-grade serous ovarian cancer. For the CDR3, the DNA is TGTGCCAGTAGTATTGGACAGAACACCGGGGAGCTGTTTTTT. Protein product: CASSIGQNTGELFF.